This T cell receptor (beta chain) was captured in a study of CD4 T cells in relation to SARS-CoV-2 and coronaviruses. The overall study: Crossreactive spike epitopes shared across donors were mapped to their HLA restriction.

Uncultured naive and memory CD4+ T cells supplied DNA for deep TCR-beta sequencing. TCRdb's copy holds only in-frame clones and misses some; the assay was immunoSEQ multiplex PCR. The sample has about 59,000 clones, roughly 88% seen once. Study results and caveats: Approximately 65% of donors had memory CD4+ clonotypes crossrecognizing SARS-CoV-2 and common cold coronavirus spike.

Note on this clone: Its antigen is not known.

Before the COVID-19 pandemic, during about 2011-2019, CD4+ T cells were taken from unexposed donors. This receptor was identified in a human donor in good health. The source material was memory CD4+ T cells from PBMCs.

The CDR3 DNA sequence: TGTGCCACCAGTGACTTGCAGGGTGGCCAAGAGACCCAGTACTTC. Translating gives CATSDLQGGQETQYF. The rearrangement links TRBV24-1 to TRBJ2-5, with D perhaps matching TRBD1 (5 bases). There are 15 residues in the CDR3. Germline values: CDR1 KGHDR, CDR2 SFDVKD. V was shortened by 4 bases and J by 1 base, with 12 bases between the two germline ends.